This T cell receptor beta chain stems from a study of shared clonotypes between healthy human individuals. An approximately 210 ng quantity of DNA, tens of thousands of T cell genomes, went into the sorted-subset replicate PCRs. Profiled with immunoSEQ multiplex PCR; TCRdb holds only in-frame clones, not every one. The data show about a million clones, 70% to 85% seen once. In regard to this clone: This sample also contains other DNA sequences that code for the same CDR3.

The receptor was derived from a man aged 18 to 29 in good health. Some clones in this sample may be carry-over from other donors' samples. Sequencing was done on a sample of memory CD4+ T cells from PBMCs. Subset described: CD45RA-negative fraction.

The CDR3 sequence: CASSVGGDSYNEQFF. CDR3 sequence (DNA): TGTGCCAGCAGCGTTGGCGGAGATTCCTACAATGAGCAGTTCTTC. The chain employs TRBV9 and TRBJ2-1; D is unclear. Germline CDR1 and CDR2: SGDLS and YYNGEE. The CDR3 sequence is 15 residues long. V gave up 2 bases and J gave up 1 base, with 10 bases separating them.